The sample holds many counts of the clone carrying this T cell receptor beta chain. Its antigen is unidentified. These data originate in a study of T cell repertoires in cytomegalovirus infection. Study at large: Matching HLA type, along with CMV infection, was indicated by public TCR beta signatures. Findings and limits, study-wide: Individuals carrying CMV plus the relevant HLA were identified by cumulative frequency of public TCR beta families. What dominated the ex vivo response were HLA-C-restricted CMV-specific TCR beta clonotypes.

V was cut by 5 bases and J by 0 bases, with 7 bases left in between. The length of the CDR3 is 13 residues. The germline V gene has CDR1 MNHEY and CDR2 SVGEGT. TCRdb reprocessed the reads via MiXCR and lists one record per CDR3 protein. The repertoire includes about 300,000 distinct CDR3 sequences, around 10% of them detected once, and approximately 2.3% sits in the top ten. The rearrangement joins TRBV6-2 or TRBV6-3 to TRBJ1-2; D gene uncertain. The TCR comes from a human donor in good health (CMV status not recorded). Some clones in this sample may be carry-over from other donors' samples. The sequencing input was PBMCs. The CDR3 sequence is CASSRTPNYGYTF. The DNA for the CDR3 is TGTGCCAGCAGTCGGACGCCTAACTATGGCTACACCTTC.